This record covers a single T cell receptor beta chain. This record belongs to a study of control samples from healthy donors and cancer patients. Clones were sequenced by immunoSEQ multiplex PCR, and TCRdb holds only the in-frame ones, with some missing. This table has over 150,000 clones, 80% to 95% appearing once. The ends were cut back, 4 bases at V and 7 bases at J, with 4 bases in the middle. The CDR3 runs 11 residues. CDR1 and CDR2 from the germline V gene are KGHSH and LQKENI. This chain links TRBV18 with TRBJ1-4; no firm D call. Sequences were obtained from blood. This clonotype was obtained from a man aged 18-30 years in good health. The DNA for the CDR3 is TGTGCCAGCTCACTCTCTGAAAAACTGTTTTTT. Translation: CASSLSEKLFF.